A selection of T cell receptor beta chains follows, all from one sample in a study of T cells expressing NK-cell markers. After re-calling the 5' RACE reads, TCRdb lists one entry per CDR3 protein, DNA absent. The sample is made up of 400,000 to 550,000 distinct CDR3 sequences, and the top ten hold roughly 7.2% of it. The specimen was blood T cells: a sorted CD56 or NKG2C T cell subset, CD4+ or CD8+ T cells, or bulk PBMC T cells (not recorded which). These receptors were obtained from a woman aged 18 to 75 in good health. Both conserved end residues are part of each CDR3.

v_gene,j_gene,CDR3aa
TRBV20-1,TRBJ2-5,CSASMRQETQYF
TRBV20-1,TRBJ2-5,CSAREGEVRQETQYF
TRBV6-4,TRBJ2-7,CASRPDNSYEQYF
TRBV6-2/TRBV6-3,TRBJ1-2,CASRSDRVDGYTF
TRBV20-1,TRBJ2-4,CSAPRAKNIQYF
TRBV20-1,TRBJ2-7,CSAGREGTFHEQYF
TRBV20-1,TRBJ2-7,CSANRLAGTYEQYF
TRBV20-1,TRBJ1-1,CSASAGRNTEAFF
TRBV15,TRBJ1-6,CATSRVDSPLHF
TRBV20-1,TRBJ2-5,CSAPWREETQYF
TRBV6-1,TRBJ1-2,CASSGQGAFGYTF
TRBV6-2/TRBV6-3,TRBJ2-7,CAICSGLAGVHEQYF
TRBV12-3/TRBV12-4,TRBJ2-7,CASRRSTTVSYEQYF
TRBV28,TRBJ1-2,CASSLDRDSVRYGYTF
TRBV5-1,TRBJ2-2,CASSPATGANTGELFF
TRBV5-1,TRBJ2-1,CASSLGQGAAEQFF
TRBV19,TRBJ2-7,CASGQGPYEQYF
TRBV9,TRBJ1-1,CASSVTAWGTEAFF
TRBV15,TRBJ1-5,CATSRARGSNQPQHF
TRBV10-3,TRBJ1-1,CATGTGDEAFF
TRBV9,TRBJ2-3,CASSVDVVKADTQYF
TRBV7-3,TRBJ2-1,CASSRLGGRGYEQFF
TRBV9,TRBJ1-1,CASSVGWVTEAFF
TRBV28,TRBJ1-4,CASSSIQPTNEKLFF
TRBV28,TRBJ1-1,CASRLWNTEAFF
TRBV4-3,TRBJ2-1,CASSQDLDVWSFSYNEQFF
TRBV12-3/TRBV12-4,TRBJ2-5,CASSLSGETQYF
TRBV20-1,TRBJ1-3,CSAVPGQGVGNTIYF
TRBV12-3/TRBV12-4,TRBJ1-2,CASSFTGTQYGYTF
TRBV27,TRBJ2-3,CASNFAGHTDTQYF
TRBV12-5,TRBJ2-3,CASGSDRSNTQYF
TRBV12-3/TRBV12-4,TRBJ1-6,CASSRSVMDSPLHF
TRBV7-9,TRBJ1-1,CASSLVSGSGTEAFF
TRBV12-3/TRBV12-4,TRBJ2-7,CASSKIAGVIGQYF
TRBV20-1,TRBJ1-1,CSALGAWTEAFF
TRBV29-1,TRBJ2-1,CSARSFSSYNEQFF
TRBV7-2,TRBJ1-1,CASRAPGQGAIEAFF
TRBV20-1,TRBJ1-5,CSARKTGVMEQPQHF
TRBV20-1,TRBJ1-5,CSASTGNSNQPQHF
TRBV12-3/TRBV12-4,TRBJ2-4,CASSETSGALAKNIQYF
TRBV27,TRBJ2-1,CASSVGKLLEQFF
TRBV7-2,TRBJ1-6,CASSFAGGSPLHF
TRBV6-4,TRBJ2-1,CASSVAEGGDEQFF
TRBV11-2,TRBJ2-1,CASSLVVRAEQFF
TRBV12-3/TRBV12-4,TRBJ1-6,CASSVREEIWDNSPLHF
TRBV4-3,TRBJ2-3,CASSQDLPSTDAQYF
TRBV6-1,TRBJ1-5,CASRWDSSNQPQHF
TRBV6-2/TRBV6-3,TRBJ2-3,CASSYSSGGGTDTQYF
TRBV6-5,TRBJ2-3,CASSYRARGTDTQYF